This T cell receptor beta chain was recovered during a study of T cell responses to AZD1222 COVID-19 vaccine. Study results and limitations: Among those given AZD1222, only six or seven were seropositive at baseline. Spike-specific TCR repertoires showed rising breadth and depth after two AZD1222 doses. White British people made up most donors, females outnumbered males, and clonal diversity was possibly underestimated. The study found vaccine-associated CD4 TCRs spanning spike, dominant at 160-218 and 743-854.

Sequencing was performed with immunoSEQ multiplex PCR; in TCRdb, only in-frame clones are kept and a portion is missing. The sample carries 100,000 to 150,000 clones, 80% to 90% recorded once. Concerning this clone: Its antigen is unidentified.

The clonotype was recovered from an adult in good health. Specimen: peripheral blood, collected on day 0 of AZD1222 vaccination.

CDR3 protein: CAPLTGDPYEQYF. The CDR3 coding sequence is TGTGCCCCCTTGACAGGGGATCCCTACGAGCAGTACTTC. The chain carries TRBV25-1 and TRBJ2-7; TRBD1 aligns across 8 bases. The length of the CDR3 is 13 residues. Germline values: CDR1 MGHDK, CDR2 SYGVNS. Germline trimming cut 11 bases from V and 2 bases from J; bases unmatched to any gene: 8.